Listed here are 13 T cell receptor beta chains from one sample, sequenced in a study of T cells after somatic rescue of genetic block. Here immunoSEQ multiplex PCR was the method, and the copy in TCRdb shows in-frame clones only, minus some. The sample contains tens of thousands of clones, 92% of which appear only once. Sequenced input: peripheral blood mononuclear cells (PBMCs). These receptors came from a man in his forties.

The genes are TRBV4-2 and TRBJ1-5; D not resolved. Between the trimmed V and J ends, which lost 4 bases and 1 base, there was a span of 14 bases. The CDR3 contains 16 residues. Germline CDR1 LGHNA, CDR2 YNFKEQ. The DNA for the CDR3 is TGTGCCAGCAGCCCGGGCGCAGGCGTGAGCAATCAGCCCCAGCATTTT. Translation gives CASSPGAGVSNQPQHF.

This chain joins TRBV20-1 and TRBJ2-3, with D uncertain. In germline, CDR1 is DFQATT, CDR2 SNEGSKA (reference sequence). Trimming removed 0 bases at V and 7 bases at J, with 5 bases between. The CDR3 is 11 residues long. This chain's CDR3 is CSARDMNTQYF. CDR3 in DNA: TGCAGTGCTAGAGATATGAATACGCAGTATTTT.

This sequence joins TRBV25-1 and TRBJ2-3; TRBD2 agrees at 7 bases. The ends lost 3 bases at V and 6 bases at J; junction bases unmatched: 0. This CDR3 is 12 amino acids long. Germline values: CDR1 MGHDK, CDR2 SYGVNS. CDR3 amino acids: CASSEGGDTQYF. CDR3 sequence (DNA): TGTGCCAGCAGTGAGGGGGGGGATACGCAGTATTTT.

The rearrangement joins TRBV9 to TRBJ2-3, with 9 bases that match TRBD1. Germline V gene data show CDR1 as SGDLS and CDR2 as YYNGEE. V lost 3 bases and J lost 1; bases outside the gene matches: 3. This CDR3 contains 15 residues. CDR3 sequence: CASSARTGGTDTQYF. CDR3 sequence (DNA): TGTGCCAGCAGCGCACGGACAGGGGGCACAGATACGCAGTATTTT.

V is TRBV19 and J is TRBJ1-5; D is ambiguous. CDR3 length equals 12 residues. Trimming took 1 base from V and 10 from J, leaving 8 bases between them. Germline V gives CDR1 LNHDA, CDR2 SQIVND (reference sequence). As DNA, the CDR3 is TGTGCCAGTAGTATAGGACAAATACCCCAGCATTTT. Its protein is CASSIGQIPQHF.

The V call is TRBV28, the J call TRBJ1-1; D unclear. Trimming took 2 bases from V and 1 from J, leaving 11 bases between them. This CDR3 has 15 amino acids. CDR1 MDHEN and CDR2 SYDVKM come from the germline V gene. CDR3 region: CASSLLPYGNTEAFF. CDR3 nucleotides: TGTGCCAGCAGTTTACTCCCATACGGGAACACTGAAGCTTTCTTT. The full variable domain, completed using reference TRBV28 and TRBJ1-1, is DVKVTQSSRYLVKRTGEKVFLECVQDMDHENMFWYRQDPGLGLRLIYFSYDVKMKEKGDIPEGYSVSREKKERFSLILESASTNQTSMYLCASSLLPYGNTEAFFGQGTRLTVV.

The chain joins TRBV11-3 to TRBJ2-3; D gene ambiguous. Per germline, CDR1 SGHNT and CDR2 YENEEA. The ends were cut back, 2 bases at V and 2 bases at J, with 11 bases in the middle. The CDR3 loop spans 15 amino acids. The CDR3 DNA reads TGTGCCAGCAGCTTAACCCCAGGCAACACAGATACGCAGTATTTT. It translates to CASSLTPGNTDTQYF.

V gene TRBV7-2 combines with J gene TRBJ2-1; D is perhaps TRBD1 or TRBD2 (6 bases each). This CDR3 has 16 amino acids. V was trimmed by 6 bases and J by 4 bases, leaving 19 bases between them. Per germline, CDR1 SGHTA and CDR2 FQGNSA. CDR3 loop: CASRPRLGGGYNEQFF. The CDR3 nucleotides are TGTGCCAGCAGACCCCGGCTGGGGGGCGGTTACAATGAGCAGTTCTTC.

The chain couples TRBV29-1 to TRBJ2-1; maybe TRBD1 (5 bases). CDR1 and CDR2 from the germline V gene are SQVTM and ANQGSEA. This CDR3 has 13 residues. The V end was cut by 3 bases, the J end by 9 bases, with 15 bases between. Written as DNA, the CDR3 is TGCAGCGTTGACCCAGGGTCCCCTCCTGAGCAGTTCTTC. Translated: CSVDPGSPPEQFF.

This sequence joins TRBV27 and TRBJ1-4; D remains unclear. CDR3 length: 17 amino acids. V was cut by 7 bases and J by 4 bases, with 22 bases left in between. The germline V gene has CDR1 MNHEY and CDR2 SMNVEV (reference sequence). For the CDR3, the DNA is TGTGCCAGCAAAGGCCGGGGAGAAGAGCCGAGTAATGAAAAACTGTTTTTT. Its translation: CASKGRGEEPSNEKLFF.

The chain uses TRBV10-1 and TRBJ1-5; D gene uncertain. CDR3 length equals 13 residues. Trimming cost V 2 bases and J 5 bases, with 7 bases left between them. Germline CDR1 reads WNHNN; CDR2 reads SYGVQD (reference sequence). CDR3 sequence (DNA): TGCGCCAGCAGTGAGAGACGAGATCAGCCCCAGCATTTT. The encoded protein is CASSERRDQPQHF.

This clone was seen once. The V call is TRBV6-5, the J call TRBJ2-5, with D possibly called TRBD1 or TRBD2 (6 bases each). In germline, CDR1 is MNHEY, CDR2 SVGAGI. Trimming pared 6 bases from V and 4 bases from J, leaving 18 bases between. This CDR3 has 15 amino acids. The CDR3 coding sequence is TGTGCCAGCAGCCGCCTACTGGGGGGCGGAGAGACCCAGTACTTC. Residues: CASSRLLGGGETQYF.

The J gene is TRBJ2-5, the V gene TRBV28; D gene uncertain. The CDR3 length is 14 residues. Trimming left V 5 bases short and J 0 bases short, with 10 bases between. CDR1 is MDHEN and CDR2 is SYDVKM in the germline V gene. The CDR3 protein is CASSNDGNQETQYF. CDR3 nucleotide sequence: TGTGCCAGCAGTAACGACGGAAACCAAGAGACCCAGTACTTC.